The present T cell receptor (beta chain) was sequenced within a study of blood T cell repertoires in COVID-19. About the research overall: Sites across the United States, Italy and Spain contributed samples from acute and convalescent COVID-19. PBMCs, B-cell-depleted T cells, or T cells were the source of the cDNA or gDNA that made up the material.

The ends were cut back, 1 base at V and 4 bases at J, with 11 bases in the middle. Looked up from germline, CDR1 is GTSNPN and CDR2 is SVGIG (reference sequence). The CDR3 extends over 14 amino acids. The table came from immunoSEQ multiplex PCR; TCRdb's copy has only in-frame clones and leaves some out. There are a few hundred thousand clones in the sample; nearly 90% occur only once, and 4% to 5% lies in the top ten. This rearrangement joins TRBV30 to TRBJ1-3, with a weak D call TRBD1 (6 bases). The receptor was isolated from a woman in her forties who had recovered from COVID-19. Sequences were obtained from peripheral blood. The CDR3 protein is CAWSAGTSGNTIYF. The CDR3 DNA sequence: TGTGCCTGGAGTGCCGGGACATCAGGAAACACCATATATTTT.